Ten or more counts support the clone carrying this T cell receptor beta chain. The antigen is unknown. This sample's TCRbeta library carried unique molecular identifier barcodes. TCRdb ran MiXCR on the PCR reads and lists one entry per CDR3 protein. Among 70,000 or so distinct CDR3 sequences, around 9.9% were seen once, and the ten largest hold less than 15%. Per germline, CDR1 LGHNA and CDR2 YSLEER. The CDR3 is 14 amino acids. V lost 0 bases and J 6 bases, leaving 11 bases between the germline ends. These data belong to a study of T-cell reconstitution after alpha-beta-depleted transplantation in children. Study outcomes and limitations: After transplant, at about two months, alpha-beta T cells were reportedly derived from several hundred expanded graft clones. T-cell counts and diversity at one year following transplant were attributed mainly to newly produced T cells. From surviving recipient T cells and thymic progenitors came the high day-60 TCRbeta diversity observed in some patients.

Sequencing was performed on PBMCs, taken before TCRalphabeta/CD19-depleted stem cell transplant. The chain carries TRBV4-3 and TRBJ1-2, with D possibly matching TRBD1 (6 bases). The clonotype was recovered from a boy between 5 and 17 years old with acute myeloid leukemia, due to receive a stem cell transplant. CDR3 nucleotide sequence: TGCGCCAGCAGCCAAGATGAGGGGACAAATGGCTACACCTTC. It codes for CASSQDEGTNGYTF.